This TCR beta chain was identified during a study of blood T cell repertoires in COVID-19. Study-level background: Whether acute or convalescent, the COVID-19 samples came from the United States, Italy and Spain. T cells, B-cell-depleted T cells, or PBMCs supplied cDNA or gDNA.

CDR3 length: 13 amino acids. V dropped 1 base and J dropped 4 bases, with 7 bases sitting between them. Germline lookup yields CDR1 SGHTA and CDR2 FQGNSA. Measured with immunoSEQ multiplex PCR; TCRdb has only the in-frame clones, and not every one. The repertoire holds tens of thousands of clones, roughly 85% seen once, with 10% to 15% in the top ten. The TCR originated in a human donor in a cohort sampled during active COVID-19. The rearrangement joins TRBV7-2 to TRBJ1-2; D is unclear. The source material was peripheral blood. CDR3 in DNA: TGTGCCAGCAGCTTAGAACGGTCCTATGGCTACACCTTC. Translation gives CASSLERSYGYTF. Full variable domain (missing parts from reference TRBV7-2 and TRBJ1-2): GAGVSQSPSNKVTEKGKDVELRCDPISGHTALYWYRQSLGQGLEFLIYFQGNSAPDKSGLPSDRFSAERTGGSVSTLTIQRTQQEDSAVYLCASSLERSYGYTFGSGTRLTVV.